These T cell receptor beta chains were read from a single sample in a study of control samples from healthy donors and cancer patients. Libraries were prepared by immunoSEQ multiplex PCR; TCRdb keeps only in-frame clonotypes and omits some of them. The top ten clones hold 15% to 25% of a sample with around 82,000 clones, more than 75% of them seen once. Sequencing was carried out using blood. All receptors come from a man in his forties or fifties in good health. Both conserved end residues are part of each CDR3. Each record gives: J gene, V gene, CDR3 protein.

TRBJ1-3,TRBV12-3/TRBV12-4,CASSLGGNTIYF
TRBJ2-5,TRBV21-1,CASSKGGRNQETQYF
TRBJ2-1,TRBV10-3,CAIKSSADYNEQFF
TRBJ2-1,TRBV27,CASSLGSGSYNEQFF
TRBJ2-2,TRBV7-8,CASSPGNTGELFF
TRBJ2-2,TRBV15,CATRLGGQVNTGELFF
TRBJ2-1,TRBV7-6,CASSLGAGSSYNEQFF
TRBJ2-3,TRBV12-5,CASTPPIGLAGGGTQYF
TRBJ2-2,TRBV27,CASSLRFGTGMVGTGELFF
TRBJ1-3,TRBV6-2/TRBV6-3,CASSDWTGLSGNTIYF
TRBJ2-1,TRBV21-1,CASSKGTEGGNYNEQFF
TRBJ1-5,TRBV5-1,CASSLAPGANQPQHF
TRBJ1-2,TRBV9,CASSVDGASGYTF
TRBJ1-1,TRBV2,CASSGRGPGMNTEAFF
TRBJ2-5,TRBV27,CASSNRVGETQYF
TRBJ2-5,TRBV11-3,CASSFGTGMMKTQYF
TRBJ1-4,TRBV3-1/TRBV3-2,CASSQDTGTANEKLFF
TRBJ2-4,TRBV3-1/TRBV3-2,CASSLGVAKNIQYF
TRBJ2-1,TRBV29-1,CSVGQGHNEQFF
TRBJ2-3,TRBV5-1,CASSFDLRLAGGLVTDTQYF
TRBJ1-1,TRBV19,CASRRDRAKNTEAFF
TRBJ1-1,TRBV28,CASSFLGGHTEAFF
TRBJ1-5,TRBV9,CASSIGQGSNQPQHF
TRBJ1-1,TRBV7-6,CASSPPMNTEAFF
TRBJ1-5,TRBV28,CASIGGQLRNQPQHF
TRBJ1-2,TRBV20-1,CSARQGYGYTF
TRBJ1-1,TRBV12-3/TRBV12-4,CASSLGYTEAFF
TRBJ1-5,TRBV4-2,CASSQESSGQGNQPQHF